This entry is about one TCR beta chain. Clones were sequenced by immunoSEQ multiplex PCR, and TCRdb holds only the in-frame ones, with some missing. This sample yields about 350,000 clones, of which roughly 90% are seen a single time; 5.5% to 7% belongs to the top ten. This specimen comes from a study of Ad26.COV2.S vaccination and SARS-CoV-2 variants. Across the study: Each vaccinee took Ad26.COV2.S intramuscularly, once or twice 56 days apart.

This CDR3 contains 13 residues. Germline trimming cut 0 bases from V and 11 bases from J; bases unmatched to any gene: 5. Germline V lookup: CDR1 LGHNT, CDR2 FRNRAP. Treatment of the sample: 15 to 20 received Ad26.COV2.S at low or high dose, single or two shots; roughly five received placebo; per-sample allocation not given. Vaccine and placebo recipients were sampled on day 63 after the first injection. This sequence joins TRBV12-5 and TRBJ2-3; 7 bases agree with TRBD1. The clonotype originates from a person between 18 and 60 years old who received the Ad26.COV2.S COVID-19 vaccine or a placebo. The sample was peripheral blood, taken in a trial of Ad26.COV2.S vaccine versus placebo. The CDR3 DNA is TGTGCTAGTGGTTTGGTAGGGGGCTATGGGCAGTATTTT. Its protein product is CASGLVGGYGQYF. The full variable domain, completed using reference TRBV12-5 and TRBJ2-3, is DARVTQTPRHKVTEMGQEVTMRCQPILGHNTVFWYRQTMMQGLELLAYFRNRAPLDDSGMPKDRFSAEMPDATLATLKIQPSEPRDSAVYFCASGLVGGYGQYFGPGTRLTVL.